One sample yielded the 26 T cell receptor beta chains listed below, sequenced in a study of blood T cell repertoires in COVID-19 (dated by TCRdb to the early 2020s). The library was made by the immunoSEQ multiplex PCR assay. The source is immuneACCESS, and TCRdb retained only in-frame sequences with V and J called. Part of the clones is not carried over; for the studies checked, unresolved V genes explain less than half of this, and the remainder is unexplained. For this sample the table gives about 73,000 clones, of which over 80% were detected only once. Clones ranked in the top ten supply roughly 2.5% of the sample. Material: peripheral blood. Receptors were obtained from a man at least 80 years old with active or convalescent COVID-19.

This clone showed up just a few times. The rearrangement links TRBV6-5 to TRBJ1-5, with 7 bases fitting TRBD1. The V gene end was trimmed by 10 bases and the J gene end by 7 bases; junction bases not matched to a gene: 13. The CDR3 length is 14 residues. Germline V gene sequence: CDR1 MNHEY, CDR2 SVGAGI. In nucleotides, the CDR3 is TGTGCCACCCGGGACAGAGGGATTCAGCAGCCCCAGCATTTT. Translated, it gives CATRDRGIQQPQHF.

V is TRBV2 and J is TRBJ1-6; 7 nucleotides line up with TRBD1. After removal of 7 bases from V and 6 bases from J, the junction contained 12 bases not matched to a gene. CDR1 and CDR2 (germline): SNHLY, FYNNEI. The CDR3 has 16 residues. The CDR3 loop reads CASTSMTGSLNSPLHF. In nucleotides, the CDR3 is TGTGCCAGCACCTCAATGACAGGGTCCCTTAATTCACCCCTCCACTTT.

The V call is TRBV7-2, the J call TRBJ1-2; 10 positions agree with TRBD1. V shed 4 bases, J shed 4 bases, and the junction held 6 bases outside the gene matches. Germline-derived CDR1 and CDR2 are SGHTA and FQGNSA. CDR3 length: 15 residues. The CDR3 bases are TGTGCCAGCAGCTCAAGACAGGGGGCGCTCTATGGCTACACCTTC. Its protein product is CASSSRQGALYGYTF. The complete variable domain, with remaining parts taken from reference TRBV7-2 and TRBJ1-2, reads GAGVSQSPSNKVTEKGKDVELRCDPISGHTALYWYRQSLGQGLEFLIYFQGNSAPDKSGLPSDRFSAERTGGSVSTLTIQRTQQEDSAVYLCASSSRQGALYGYTFGSGTRLTVV.

The chain has TRBV30 and TRBJ2-3, with TRBD2 matching over 13 bases. The CDR3 spans 15 residues. V lost 1 base, J lost 5 bases, and 3 bases stayed unmatched. Germline values: CDR1 GTSNPN, CDR2 SVGIG (reference sequence). As DNA, the CDR3 is TGTGCCTGGAGTGGGACTAGCGGGAGTAGAGATACGCAGTATTTT. It codes for CAWSGTSGSRDTQYF.

The V call is TRBV5-6, the J call TRBJ1-6; D possibly corresponds to TRBD1 (5 bases). Per germline, CDR1 SGHDT and CDR2 YYEEEE. This CDR3 spans 15 amino acids. Deletions cut 2 bases from V and 3 bases from J, with 9 bases between. The CDR3 coding sequence is TGTGCCAGCAGCTTAGGGGTGAACTATAATTCACCCCTCCACTTT. It specifies CASSLGVNYNSPLHF.

As DNA, the CDR3 is TGTGCCAGCAGCCAGGGACTCCTCTCCTACAATGAGCAGTTCTTC. Translated, it gives CASSQGLLSYNEQFF. The chain combines TRBV25-1 with TRBJ2-1; D perhaps matches TRBD2 (6 bases). The CDR3 length is 15 residues. Trimming removed 6 bases at V and 0 bases at J, with 12 bases between. Per the germline V gene, CDR1 is MGHDK and CDR2 is SYGVNS.

DNA for the CDR3: TGTGCCAGCAGCCAAGTGGCCTTGGAGGAAAAACTGTTTTTT. Translated, it gives CASSQVALEEKLFF. The V call is TRBV4-2, the J call TRBJ1-4, with D unresolved. The CDR3 sequence is 14 residues long. The germline gives CDR1 LGHNA, CDR2 YNFKEQ. V was clipped by 1 base and J by 8 bases, with 11 bases between them.

The chain uses TRBV19 and TRBJ1-3; perhaps TRBD1 as D (5 bases). Germline values: CDR1 LNHDA, CDR2 SQIVND (reference sequence). This CDR3 spans 15 amino acids. Deletions cut 7 bases from V and 0 bases from J, with 13 bases between. The CDR3 here is CASTPGAYSGNTIYF. As DNA, the CDR3 is TGTGCCAGTACCCCTGGGGCGTACTCTGGAAACACCATATATTTT. Full variable domain (missing parts from reference TRBV19 and TRBJ1-3): DGGITQSPKYLFRKEGQNVTLSCEQNLNHDAMYWYRQDPGQGLRLIYYSQIVNDFQKGDIAEGYSVSREKKESFPLTVTSAQKNPTAFYLCASTPGAYSGNTIYFGEGSWLTVV.

The genes are TRBV4-2 and TRBJ2-2, with 12 bases matching TRBD2. Looked up from germline, CDR1 is LGHNA and CDR2 is YNFKEQ. The CDR3 extends over 21 amino acids. The V segment lost 4 bases and the J segment 2 bases; nucleotides outside the gene matches: 17. CDR3 in DNA: TGTGCCAGCAGCCCGAGAGTCCCCAGGGCTAGCGGGAGGGACAACACCGGGGAGCTGTTTTTT. As protein: CASSPRVPRASGRDNTGELFF.

The chain carries TRBV5-1 and TRBJ1-5, with no clear D. The germline CDR1 and CDR2 sequences are SGHRS and YFSETQ. This CDR3 has 13 amino acids. The V end was cut by 4 bases, the J end by 3 bases, with 8 bases between. The CDR3 nucleotides are TGCGCCAGCAGCCGGTCGATCAATCAGCCCCAGCATTTT. This sequence encodes CASSRSINQPQHF.

The chain combines TRBV19 with TRBJ1-2; 7 bases fit TRBD1. V lost 5 bases and J lost 8; bases outside the gene matches: 14. The CDR3 is made up of 15 amino acids. The germline gives CDR1 LNHDA, CDR2 SQIVND (reference sequence). CDR3 amino acids: CASSGSRTGRWGYTF. CDR3 in DNA: TGTGCCAGTAGTGGCTCTAGGACAGGACGATGGGGCTACACCTTC.

This chain joins TRBV11-2 and TRBJ2-7; no firm D call. Deletions cut 0 bases from V and 3 bases from J, with 12 bases between. The CDR3 totals 15 residues. Germline CDR1 reads SGHAT; CDR2 reads FQNNGV. CDR3: CASSLEGQAHYEQYF. CDR3 bases: TGTGCCAGCAGCTTAGAGGGTCAGGCGCACTACGAGCAGTACTTC.

The chain uses TRBV5-1 and TRBJ2-5; 8 positions match TRBD2. The CDR3 is made up of 15 amino acids. After removal of 5 bases from V and 4 bases from J, the junction contained 10 bases not matched to a gene. Germline assignment: CDR1 SGHRS and CDR2 YFSETQ. Written as DNA, the CDR3 is TGCGCCAGCAGTCCCGGGACTAGTGTCGGAGAGACCCAGTACTTC. As protein: CASSPGTSVGETQYF. The variable domain in full, with the rest retrieved from reference TRBV5-1 and TRBJ2-5, is KAGVTQTPRYLIKTRGQQVTLSCSPISGHRSVSWYQQTPGQGLQFLFEYFSETQRNKGNFPGRFSGRQFSNSRSEMNVSTLELGDSALYLCASSPGTSVGETQYFGPGTRLLVL.

This rearrangement joins TRBV2 to TRBJ2-1, with D perhaps matching TRBD1 (6 bases). CDR1 SNHLY and CDR2 FYNNEI come from the germline V gene. V dropped 1 base and J dropped 2 bases, with 9 bases sitting between them. This CDR3 has 15 amino acids. As DNA, the CDR3 is TGTGCCAGCAGTGAAGAGGGGACAACCTACAATGAGCAGTTCTTC. Residues: CASSEEGTTYNEQFF.

This chain joins TRBV7-8 and TRBJ2-5, with 8 bases fitting TRBD1. The junction had 7 bases not matched to a gene; V was cut back by 2 bases and J by 5 bases. Germline CDR1 reads SGHVS; CDR2 reads FQNEAQ. This CDR3 spans 15 amino acids. The CDR3 sequence: CASSLNRGMLETQYF. CDR3 nucleotides: TGTGCCAGCAGCTTAAACAGGGGGATGTTGGAGACCCAGTACTTC.

The genes are TRBV12-5 and TRBJ2-7; D perhaps matches TRBD1 (6 bases). Trimming removed 6 bases at V and 2 bases at J, with 11 bases between. This CDR3 region has 13 residues. Looked up from germline, CDR1 is LGHNT and CDR2 is FRNRAP. DNA of the CDR3: TGTGCTAGTGGCCGAGGGACAACCTACGAGCAGTACTTC. Protein product: CASGRGTTYEQYF. Full variable domain (rest looked up from reference TRBV12-5 and TRBJ2-7): DARVTQTPRHKVTEMGQEVTMRCQPILGHNTVFWYRQTMMQGLELLAYFRNRAPLDDSGMPKDRFSAEMPDATLATLKIQPSEPRDSAVYFCASGRGTTYEQYFGPGTRLTVT.

The chain recombines TRBV5-1 with TRBJ2-3; TRBD2 agrees at 15 bases. V shed 4 bases and J 7 bases; nucleotides not matched to a gene: 7. CDR3 length: 16 amino acids. CDR1 is SGHRS, CDR2 YFSETQ, per germline. For the CDR3, the DNA is TGCGCCAGCAGCGACGGACTAGCGGGAGGGGAAAATACGCAGTATTTT. Encoded protein: CASSDGLAGGENTQYF.

The chain joins TRBV9 to TRBJ2-1; D uncertain. V was clipped by 0 bases and J by 0 bases, with 10 bases between them. CDR3 length: 16 amino acids. Germline lookup yields CDR1 SGDLS and CDR2 YYNGEE. The CDR3 DNA reads TGTGCCAGCAGCGTAGCCCGGTTCCACTCCTACAATGAGCAGTTCTTC. It translates to CASSVARFHSYNEQFF.

J is TRBJ2-5 and V is TRBV19; 7 bases are shared with TRBD2. This CDR3 spans 13 amino acids. Trimming took 4 bases from V and 2 from J; bases not matched to a gene: 1. In germline, CDR1 is LNHDA, CDR2 SQIVND (reference sequence). The DNA of the CDR3 is TGTGCCAGTAGTAGCGGGGGACAAGAGACCCAGTACTTC. It specifies CASSSGGQETQYF.

The CDR3 spells CAWSVVTGGIEKLFF. CDR3 coding DNA: TGTGCCTGGAGTGTCGTGACAGGGGGGATTGAAAAACTGTTTTTT. J is TRBJ1-4 and V is TRBV30; 9 bases line up with TRBD1. The CDR3 spans 15 residues. CDR1 and CDR2 from the germline V gene are GTSNPN and SVGIG (reference sequence). Losses at the gene ends were 0 bases for V and 7 bases for J; bases not matched to a gene: 6. Complete variable domain (other parts from reference TRBV30 and TRBJ1-4): SQTIHQWPATLVQPVGSPLSLECTVEGTSNPNLYWYRQAAGRGLQLLFYSVGIGQISSEVPQNLSASRPQDRQFILSSKKLLLSDSGFYLCAWSVVTGGIEKLFFGSGTQLSVL.

The chain is built from TRBV4-3 and TRBJ2-6; 9 bases fit TRBD2. The V segment lost 0 bases and the J segment 2 bases; nucleotides outside the gene matches: 5. The length of the CDR3 is 18 residues. CDR1 and CDR2 (germline): LGHNA, YSLEER. CDR3 nucleotides: TGCGCCAGCAGCCAAGATGGACTAGCGAGAACTGGGGCCAACGTCCTGACTTTC. It codes for CASSQDGLARTGANVLTF.

V and J are TRBV9 and TRBJ2-1; TRBD1 might be the D (6 bases). Trimming took off 0 bases at V and 6 bases at J, with 16 bases between the two ends. This CDR3 has 16 amino acids. The germline V gene has CDR1 SGDLS and CDR2 YYNGEE. In DNA, the CDR3 is TGTGCCAGCAGCGTAGGCATTCAGGGGCCCCTCAATGAGCAGTTCTTC. This gives the protein CASSVGIQGPLNEQFF.

The rearrangement uses TRBV5-1 and TRBJ2-5; no clear D gene. Looked up from germline, CDR1 is SGHRS and CDR2 is YFSETQ. There are 15 residues in the CDR3. V was cut by 4 bases and J by 2 bases, with 15 bases left in between. In DNA form, the CDR3 reads TGCGCCAGCAGCACCGCCCAGGCTCAGCAAGAGACCCAGTACTTC. Its translation is CASSTAQAQQETQYF.

The CDR3 DNA is TGTGCCAGCAGGAGAGGGACAGGGGGTTCCTACGAGCAGTACTTC. This codes for CASRRGTGGSYEQYF. This chain links TRBV28 with TRBJ2-7, with 11 bases aligning to TRBD1. V shed 6 bases, J shed 1 base, and the junction held 5 bases outside the gene matches. The CDR3 covers 15 residues. CDR1 and CDR2 from the germline V gene are MDHEN and SYDVKM.

The chain recombines TRBV29-1 with TRBJ1-1; weak D call: TRBD1 (6 bases). CDR1 and CDR2 from the germline V gene are SQVTM and ANQGSEA. The CDR3 is 14 residues long. With 7 bases removed from V and 7 bases from J, the gap between germline ends came to 22 bases. In DNA form, the CDR3 reads TGCAGCGGCACGACAAGGGGGGGCGTTGGTGAAGCTTTCTTT. This gives the protein CSGTTRGGVGEAFF.

The rearrangement links TRBV7-2 to TRBJ2-1; TRBD2 matches 7 bases. Germline trimming cut 2 bases from V and 9 bases from J; bases unmatched to any gene: 13. The CDR3 length is 16 residues. Germline V gives CDR1 SGHTA, CDR2 FQGNSA. The CDR3 sequence is CASSLLGGGLVIEQFF. CDR3 coding DNA: TGTGCCAGCAGCTTACTAGGTGGAGGACTAGTGATTGAGCAGTTCTTC.